The rows below give T cell receptor beta chains drawn from one sample of a study of CD4 and CD8 cells across lung adenocarcinoma regions. TCRdb itself ran the PCR reads through MiXCR, one entry per CDR3 protein. The data show more than 15,000 distinct CDR3 sequences, with roughly 50% seen just once and around 19% held by the top ten. Sequenced sample: CD4+ T cells from the margin of a lung tumor. These receptor sequences come from a male donor with lung adenocarcinoma. The CD4 and CD8 labels of this study may be unreliable. Both conserved end residues are part of each CDR3. A D gene is named only where the DNA matches it firmly. Rows give clone size only sometimes, using once, few, many, or a class for an expanded clone.

clone_size: few
j_call: TRBJ1-5
d_call: .
v_call: TRBV7-2
cdr3_aa: CASSVNRFNQPQHF
cdr3_nt: TGTGCCAGCAGCGTCAACAGATTCAATCAGCCCCAGCATTTT

clone_size: .
j_call: TRBJ2-1
d_call: TRBD2
v_call: TRBV6-1
cdr3_aa: CASSDGGLAGGFYNEQFF
cdr3_nt: TGTGCCAGCAGTGATGGGGGACTAGCGGGAGGTTTCTACAATGAGCAGTTCTTC

clone_size: .
j_call: TRBJ2-5
d_call: TRBD2
v_call: TRBV6-5
cdr3_aa: CASSFSGGQETQYF
cdr3_nt: TGTGCCAGCAGTTTCAGCGGGGGCCAGGAGACCCAGTACTTC

clone_size: many
j_call: TRBJ1-1
d_call: TRBD1
v_call: TRBV4-1
cdr3_aa: CASSRDGQGDTEAFF
cdr3_nt: TGCGCCAGCAGCCGGGACGGACAGGGTGACACTGAAGCTTTCTTT

clone_size: few
j_call: TRBJ2-3
d_call: TRBD2
v_call: TRBV7-7
cdr3_aa: CASSSGLVLTDTQYF
cdr3_nt: TGTGCTAGCAGCTCAGGACTAGTTTTGACAGATACGCAGTATTTT

clone_size: .
j_call: TRBJ2-3
d_call: .
v_call: TRBV6-1
cdr3_aa: CARRLQAGIPEAQYF
cdr3_nt: TGTGCCCGCAGACTCCAGGCCGGGATCCCAGAGGCGCAGTATTTT

clone_size: many
j_call: TRBJ2-1
d_call: TRBD1
v_call: TRBV3-1
cdr3_aa: CASSQLGTGRNEQFF
cdr3_nt: TGTGCCAGCAGCCAACTCGGGACAGGGAGGAATGAGCAGTTCTTC

clone_size: .
j_call: TRBJ2-5
d_call: .
v_call: TRBV27
cdr3_aa: CASGGVGGPDPDTQYF
cdr3_nt: TGTGCCAGCGGGGGAGTCGGGGGACCCGACCCAGATACGCAGTACTTC

clone_size: few
j_call: TRBJ2-5
d_call: .
v_call: TRBV6-5
cdr3_aa: CASSYSNIGWEETQYF
cdr3_nt: TGTGCCAGCAGTTACTCGAATATCGGTTGGGAAGAGACCCAGTACTTC

clone_size: many
j_call: TRBJ2-7
d_call: .
v_call: TRBV6-1
cdr3_aa: CASSGFSTLYEQYF
cdr3_nt: TGTGCCAGCAGTGGGTTCTCGACCCTCTACGAGCAGTACTTC

clone_size: many
j_call: TRBJ2-3
d_call: TRBD2
v_call: TRBV4-1
cdr3_aa: CASSHSAGVGTDTQYF
cdr3_nt: TGCGCCAGCAGCCACTCAGCGGGAGTGGGCACAGATACGCAGTATTTT

clone_size: .
j_call: TRBJ2-3
d_call: .
v_call: TRBV27
cdr3_aa: CRGCRPGAKDMQYF
cdr3_nt: TGCCGCGGCTGTAGGCCCGGGGCCAAAGACATGCAGTATTTC

clone_size: .
j_call: TRBJ2-2
d_call: TRBD2
v_call: TRBV7-7
cdr3_aa: CASSLVAGGSGGELFF
cdr3_nt: TGTGCTAGCAGCTTAGTAGCGGGAGGGTCCGGCGGGGAGCTGTTTTTT

clone_size: .
j_call: TRBJ2-6
d_call: .
v_call: TRBV10-3
cdr3_aa: CAIKVEGGANVLTF
cdr3_nt: TGTGCCATCAAGGTTGAAGGGGGGGCCAACGTCCTGACTTTC

clone_size: .
j_call: TRBJ2-2
d_call: .
v_call: TRBV6-1
cdr3_aa: CASRLQAGIPGELYF
cdr3_nt: TGTGCCAGCAGACTCCAGGCTGGGATTCCAGGGGAGCTGTATTTT

clone_size: medium-sized
j_call: TRBJ2-7
d_call: TRBD2
v_call: TRBV7-6
cdr3_aa: CASSPSGREGYEQYF
cdr3_nt: TGTGCCAGCAGCCCCAGTGGGCGGGAGGGGTACGAGCAGTACTTC

clone_size: many
j_call: TRBJ1-4
d_call: TRBD1
v_call: TRBV7-7
cdr3_aa: CASSFDRGEKLFF
cdr3_nt: TGTGCTAGCAGCTTTGACAGGGGTGAAAAACTGTTTTTT

clone_size: .
j_call: TRBJ2-5
d_call: TRBD1
v_call: TRBV6-1
cdr3_aa: CASSENGRTGGRRETQYF
cdr3_nt: TGTGCCAGCAGTGAAAACGGAAGGACAGGGGGTCGAAGAGAGACCCAGTACTTC

clone_size: few
j_call: TRBJ2-5
d_call: .
v_call: TRBV29-1
cdr3_aa: CSVTGTQETQYF
cdr3_nt: TGCAGCGTGACCGGGACGCAAGAGACCCAGTACTTC

clone_size: .
j_call: TRBJ2-2
d_call: .
v_call: TRBV6-1
cdr3_aa: CARSLQAGITEALFF
cdr3_nt: TGTGCCAGGAGCCTCCAGGCCGGGATTACAGAGGCGCTGTTTTTT